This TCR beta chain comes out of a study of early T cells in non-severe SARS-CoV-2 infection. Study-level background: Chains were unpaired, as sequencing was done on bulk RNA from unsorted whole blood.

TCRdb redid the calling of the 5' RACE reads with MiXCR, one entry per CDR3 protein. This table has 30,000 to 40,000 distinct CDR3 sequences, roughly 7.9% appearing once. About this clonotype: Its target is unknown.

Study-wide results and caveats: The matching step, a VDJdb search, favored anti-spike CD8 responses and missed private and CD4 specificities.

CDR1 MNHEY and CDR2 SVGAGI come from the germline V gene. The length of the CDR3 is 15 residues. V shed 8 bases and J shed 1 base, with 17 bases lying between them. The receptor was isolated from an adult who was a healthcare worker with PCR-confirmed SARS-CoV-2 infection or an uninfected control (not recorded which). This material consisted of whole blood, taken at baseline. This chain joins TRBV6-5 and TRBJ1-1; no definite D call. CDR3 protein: CASGLARTGNTEAFF. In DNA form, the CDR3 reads TGTGCCAGCGGTTTAGCCCGGACGGGGAACACTGAAGCTTTCTTT.